The clone carrying this TCR beta chain was detected only a few times. Its antigen is not identified. This entry belongs to a study of cytotoxic CD8 clonotypes in ibrutinib-treated CLL. Across the study: Responses: some 24 partial, 2 complete; after median about 70 months, around 14 stayed remitted, some twelve progressed.

Germline V gene data show CDR1 as SGHAT and CDR2 as FQNNGV. Trimming took 1 base from V and 5 from J; bases not matched to a gene: 0. CDR3 size: 13 residues. For TCR beta libraries, roughly 2 micrograms of genomic DNA were obtained from cryopreserved PBMCs. Study outcomes and limitations: On treatment, the uncommon public clonotypes contracted or remained stable.

With sequencing, the targeted depth ranged from 1 in 200,000 to 1 in 1 million T cells. Produced via immunoSEQ multiplex PCR; TCRdb's table is partial and in-frame only. The sample contains 52,000 or so clones, approximately 87% of which appear only once. The TCR was taken from a human donor with chronic lymphocytic leukemia. The sample here was PBMCs, taken after 24 months of ibrutinib treatment. The V gene is TRBV11-2, the J gene TRBJ2-7; 9 nucleotides align to TRBD1. In nucleotides, the CDR3 is TGTGCCAGCAGCTTAGGGACAGGGGACGAGCAGTACTTC. Protein: CASSLGTGDEQYF. The full variable domain, with the rest looked up from reference TRBV11-2 and TRBJ2-7, is EAGVAQSPRYKIIEKRQSVAFWCNPISGHATLYWYQQILGQGPKLLIQFQNNGVVDDSQLPKDRFSAERLKGVDSTLKIQPAKLEDSAVYLCASSLGTGDEQYFGPGTRLTVT.